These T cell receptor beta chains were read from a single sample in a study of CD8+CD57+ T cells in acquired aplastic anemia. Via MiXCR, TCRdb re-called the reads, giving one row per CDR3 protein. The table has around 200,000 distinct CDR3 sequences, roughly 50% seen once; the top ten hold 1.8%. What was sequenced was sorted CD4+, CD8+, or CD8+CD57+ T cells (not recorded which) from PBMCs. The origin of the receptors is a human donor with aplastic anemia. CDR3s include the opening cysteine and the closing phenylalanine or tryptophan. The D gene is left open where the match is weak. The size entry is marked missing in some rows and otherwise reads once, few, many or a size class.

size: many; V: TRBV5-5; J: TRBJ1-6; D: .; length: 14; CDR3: CASSFGTSLSPLHF; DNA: TGTGCCAGCAGCTTTGGGACTTCTCTTTCACCCCTCCACTTT
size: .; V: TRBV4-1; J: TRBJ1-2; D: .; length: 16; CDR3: CASSQEAGAFNYGYTF; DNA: TGCGCCAGCAGCCAAGAAGCCGGGGCCTTCAACTATGGCTACACCTTC
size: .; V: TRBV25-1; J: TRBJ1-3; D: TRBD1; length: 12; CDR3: CASTGQGATIYF; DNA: TGTGCCAGTACGGGACAGGGGGCCACCATATATTTT
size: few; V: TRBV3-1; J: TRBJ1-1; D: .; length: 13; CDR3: CASSHAANTEAFF; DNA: TGTGCCAGCAGCCATGCTGCCAACACTGAAGCTTTCTTT
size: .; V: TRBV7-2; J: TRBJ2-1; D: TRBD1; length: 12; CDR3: CASSDRESEQFF; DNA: TGTGCCAGCTCGGACAGGGAGAGTGAGCAGTTCTTC
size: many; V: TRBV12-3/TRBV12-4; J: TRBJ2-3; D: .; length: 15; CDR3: CASSPVAEPWDTQYF; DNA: TGTGCCAGCAGTCCGGTAGCGGAACCCTGGGATACGCAGTATTTT
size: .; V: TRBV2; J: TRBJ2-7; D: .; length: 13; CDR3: CASKGDQSYEQYF; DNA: TGTGCCAGCAAAGGGGACCAGAGCTACGAGCAGTACTTC
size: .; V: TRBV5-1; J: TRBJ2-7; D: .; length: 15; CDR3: CASSLGPAQTYEQYF; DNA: TGCGCCAGCAGCTTGGGGCCTGCGCAGACCTACGAGCAGTACTTC
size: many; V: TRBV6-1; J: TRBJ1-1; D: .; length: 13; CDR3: CASSVKGYTEAFF; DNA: TGTGCCAGCAGCGTAAAGGGGTACACTGAAGCTTTCTTT
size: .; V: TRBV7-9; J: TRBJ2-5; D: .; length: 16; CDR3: CASSLVGRRDGETQYF; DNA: TGTGCCAGCAGCTTGGTCGGGCGCAGGGACGGAGAGACCCAGTACTTC
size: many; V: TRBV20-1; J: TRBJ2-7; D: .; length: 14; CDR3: CSAPRRVPGTEQYF; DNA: TGCAGTGCTCCCCGAAGGGTACCAGGGACCGAGCAGTACTTC
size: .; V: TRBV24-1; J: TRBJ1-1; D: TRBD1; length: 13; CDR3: CATSEGQGTEAFF; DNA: TGTGCCACCAGTGAGGGACAGGGCACTGAAGCTTTCTTT
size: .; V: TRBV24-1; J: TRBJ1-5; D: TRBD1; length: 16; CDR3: CATSPSGTGDDQPQHF; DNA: TGTGCCACCAGTCCCTCCGGGACAGGGGATGATCAGCCCCAGCATTTT
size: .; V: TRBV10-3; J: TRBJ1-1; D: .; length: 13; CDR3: CAITPRGNTEAFF; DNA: TGTGCCATCACCCCCAGGGGGAACACTGAAGCTTTCTTT
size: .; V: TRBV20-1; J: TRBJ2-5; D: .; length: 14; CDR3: CSARDLGAQETQYF; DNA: TGCAGTGCTAGAGATCTGGGAGCCCAAGAGACCCAGTACTTC
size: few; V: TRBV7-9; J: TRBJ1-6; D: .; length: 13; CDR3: CASSPTLNSPLHF; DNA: TGTGCCAGCAGCCCCACGTTGAATTCACCCCTCCACTTT
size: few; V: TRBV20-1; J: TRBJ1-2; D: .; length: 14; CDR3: CSARVAGDFYGYTF; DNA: TGCAGTGCTAGAGTGGCAGGGGATTTCTATGGCTACACCTTC
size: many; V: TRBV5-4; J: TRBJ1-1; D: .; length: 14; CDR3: CASSPTGSNTEAFF; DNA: TGTGCCAGCAGCCCGACAGGCTCGAACACTGAAGCTTTCTTT
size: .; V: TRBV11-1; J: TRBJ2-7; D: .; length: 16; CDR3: CASSPRARAGGYEQYF; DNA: TGTGCCAGCAGCCCCCGGGCCAGGGCAGGAGGCTACGAGCAGTACTTC
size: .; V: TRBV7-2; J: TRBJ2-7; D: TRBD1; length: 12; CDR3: CASSQGAHEQYF; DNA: TGTGCCAGCAGCCAGGGGGCCCACGAGCAGTACTTC
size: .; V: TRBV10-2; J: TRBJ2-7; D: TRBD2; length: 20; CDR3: CASSPSSGTSGRHRTGEQYF; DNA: TGCGCCAGCAGTCCCTCATCCGGGACTAGCGGTCGTCACCGCACCGGCGAGCAGTACTTC
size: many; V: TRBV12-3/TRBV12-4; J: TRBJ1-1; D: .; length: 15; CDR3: CASSLYSGEGAEAFF; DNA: TGTGCCAGCAGTTTATATTCAGGGGAAGGGGCTGAAGCTTTCTTT
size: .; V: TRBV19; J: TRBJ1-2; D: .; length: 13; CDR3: CASMGGRVDGYTF; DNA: TGTGCCAGTATGGGGGGCAGAGTGGATGGCTACACCTTC
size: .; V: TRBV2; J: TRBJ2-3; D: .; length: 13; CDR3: CASSTNTGDTQYF; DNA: TGTGCCAGCAGTACCAACACAGGGGATACGCAGTATTTT
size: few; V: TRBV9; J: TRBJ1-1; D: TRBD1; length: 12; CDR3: CASKTGDTEAFF; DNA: TGTGCCAGCAAAACAGGGGACACTGAAGCTTTCTTT
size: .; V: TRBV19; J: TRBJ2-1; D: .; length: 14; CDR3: CASSPGLLGNEQFF; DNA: TGTGCCAGTAGTCCGGGACTCCTTGGGAATGAGCAGTTCTTC
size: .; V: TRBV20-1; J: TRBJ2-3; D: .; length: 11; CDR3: CSAPWGDTQYF; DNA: TGCAGTGCCCCCTGGGGAGATACGCAGTATTTT
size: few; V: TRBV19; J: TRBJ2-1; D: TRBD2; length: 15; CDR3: CASSTSGGAYNEQFF; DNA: TGTGCCAGTAGTACCAGCGGGGGTGCCTACAATGAGCAGTTCTTC
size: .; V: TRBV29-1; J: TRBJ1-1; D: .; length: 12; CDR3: CSVVKGSTEAFF; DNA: TGCAGCGTTGTTAAGGGGAGCACTGAAGCTTTCTTT
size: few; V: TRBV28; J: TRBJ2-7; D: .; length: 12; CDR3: CASSTYRDEQYF; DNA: TGTGCCAGCAGTACCTACAGGGACGAGCAGTACTTC
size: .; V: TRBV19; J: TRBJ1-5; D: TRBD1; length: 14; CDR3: CASRDRVRNQPQHF; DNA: TGTGCCAGCCGGGACAGGGTGCGCAATCAGCCCCAGCATTTT
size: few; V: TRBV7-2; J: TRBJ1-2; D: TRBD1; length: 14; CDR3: CASSNGQGTYGYTF; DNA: TGTGCCAGCAGCAACGGACAGGGGACCTATGGCTACACCTTC
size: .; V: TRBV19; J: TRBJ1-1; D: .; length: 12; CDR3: CASSIGEVEAFF; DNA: TGTGCCAGTAGTATAGGGGAGGTGGAAGCTTTCTTT
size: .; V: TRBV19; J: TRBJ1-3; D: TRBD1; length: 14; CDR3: CASSSGQGSDTIYF; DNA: TGTGCCAGTAGTTCGGGACAGGGCAGCGACACCATATATTTT
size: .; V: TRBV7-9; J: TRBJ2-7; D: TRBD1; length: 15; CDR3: CASSSTGTGPYEQYF; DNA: TGTGCCAGCAGCTCAACCGGGACAGGGCCCTACGAGCAGTACTTC
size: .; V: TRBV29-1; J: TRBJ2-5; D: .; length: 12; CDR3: CSVGRDQETQYF; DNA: TGCAGCGTTGGCCGTGACCAAGAGACCCAGTACTTC
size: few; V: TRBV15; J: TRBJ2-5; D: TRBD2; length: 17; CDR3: CATSRGFAGLIQETQYF; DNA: TGTGCCACCAGCAGAGGATTCGCGGGACTAATTCAAGAGACCCAGTACTTC
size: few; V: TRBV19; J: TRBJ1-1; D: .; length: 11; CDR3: CASSDRSPAFF; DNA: TGTGCCAGTAGTGACCGGAGCCCCGCTTTCTTT
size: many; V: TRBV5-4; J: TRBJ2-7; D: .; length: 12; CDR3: CASSPQGNEQYF; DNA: TGTGCCAGCAGCCCCCAGGGAAACGAGCAGTACTTC
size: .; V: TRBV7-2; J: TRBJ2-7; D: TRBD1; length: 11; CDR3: CASSTGVKQHF; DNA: TGTGCCAGCAGCACAGGGGTCAAGCAGCACTTC
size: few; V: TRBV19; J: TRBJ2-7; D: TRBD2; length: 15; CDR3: CASSPGTSGGYEQYF; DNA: TGTGCCAGTAGTCCAGGGACTAGCGGGGGGTACGAGCAGTACTTC
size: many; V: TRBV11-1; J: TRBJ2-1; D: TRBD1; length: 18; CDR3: CASSYIRLQGGFYNEQFF; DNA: TGTGCCAGCAGCTACATACGCCTACAGGGGGGATTCTACAATGAGCAGTTCTTC
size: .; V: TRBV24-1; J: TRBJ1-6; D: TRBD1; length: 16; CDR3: CATSDLSGQLNSPLHF; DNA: TGTGCCACCAGTGATTTGTCGGGACAGCTTAATTCACCCCTCCACTTT
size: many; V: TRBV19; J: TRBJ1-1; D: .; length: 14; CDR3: CASSIGGLNTEAFF; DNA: TGTGCCAGTAGTATAGGGGGACTGAACACTGAAGCTTTCTTT
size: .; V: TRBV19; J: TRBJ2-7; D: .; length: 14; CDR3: CASSPSTGVYEQYF; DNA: TGTGCCAGTAGTCCCTCGACAGGCGTCTACGAGCAGTACTTC
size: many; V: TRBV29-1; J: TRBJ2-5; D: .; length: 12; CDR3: CSVAQKSETQYF; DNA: TGCAGCGTTGCACAAAAGAGTGAGACCCAGTACTTC
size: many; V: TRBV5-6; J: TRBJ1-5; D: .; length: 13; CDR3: CASTFRDNQPQHF; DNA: TGTGCCAGCACTTTCAGAGACAATCAGCCCCAGCATTTT